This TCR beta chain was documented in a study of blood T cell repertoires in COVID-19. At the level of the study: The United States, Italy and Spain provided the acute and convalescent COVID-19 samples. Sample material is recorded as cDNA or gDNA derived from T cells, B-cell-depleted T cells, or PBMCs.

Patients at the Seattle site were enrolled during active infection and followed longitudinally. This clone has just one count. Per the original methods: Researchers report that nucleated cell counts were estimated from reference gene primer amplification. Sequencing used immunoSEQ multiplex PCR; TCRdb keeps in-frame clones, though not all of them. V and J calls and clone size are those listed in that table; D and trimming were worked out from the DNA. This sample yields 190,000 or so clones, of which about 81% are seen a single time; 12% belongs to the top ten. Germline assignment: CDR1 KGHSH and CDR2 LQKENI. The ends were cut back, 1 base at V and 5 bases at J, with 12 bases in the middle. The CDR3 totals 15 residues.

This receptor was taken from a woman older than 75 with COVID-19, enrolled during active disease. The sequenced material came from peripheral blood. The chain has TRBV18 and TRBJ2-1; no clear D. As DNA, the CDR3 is TGTGCCAGCTCACCACAAGGTGTGGGCGACAATGAGCAGTTCTTC. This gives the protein CASSPQGVGDNEQFF.